This T cell receptor (beta chain) was retrieved from a study of cytomegalovirus exposure and HLA in healthy donors. Study findings and constraints: Near-uniform donor sequencing depth was presumed by presence/absence analyses. Owing to their indistinguishability, certain V segments, notably TRBV6-2 and TRBV6-3, were excluded.

This clone was detected only a few times. The target antigen is unknown. The PCR ran on 60 Vbeta and 13 Jbeta primers. Sequenced by immunoSEQ multiplex PCR; TCRdb stores in-frame clones only, minus some. The sample records about 150,000 clones, around two thirds being singletons. Germline V gives CDR1 SNHLY, CDR2 FYNNEI. The CDR3 consists of 14 residues. V lost 5 bases, J lost 2 bases, and 12 bases lay in between. The receptor was derived from a woman aged 55-70 years in good health and CMV-seropositive. The source material was PBMCs. This sequence joins TRBV2 and TRBJ1-1; D is possibly TRBD1 (6 bases). In nucleotides, the CDR3 is TGTGCCAGCAGTACGGGACAACTTAACACTGAAGCTTTCTTT. Translated, it gives CASSTGQLNTEAFF.